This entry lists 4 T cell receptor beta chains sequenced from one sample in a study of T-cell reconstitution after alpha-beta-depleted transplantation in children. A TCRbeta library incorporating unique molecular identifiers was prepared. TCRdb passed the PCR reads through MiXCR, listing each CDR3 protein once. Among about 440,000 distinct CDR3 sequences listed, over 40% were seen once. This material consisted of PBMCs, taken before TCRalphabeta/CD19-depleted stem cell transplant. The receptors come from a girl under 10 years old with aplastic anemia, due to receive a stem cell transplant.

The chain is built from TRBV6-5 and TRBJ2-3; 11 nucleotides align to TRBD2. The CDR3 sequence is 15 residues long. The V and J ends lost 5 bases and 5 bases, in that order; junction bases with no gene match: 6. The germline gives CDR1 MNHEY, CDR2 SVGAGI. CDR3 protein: CASSLLAGERDTQYF. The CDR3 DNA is TGTGCCAGCAGTCTACTAGCGGGGGAACGAGATACGCAGTATTTT.

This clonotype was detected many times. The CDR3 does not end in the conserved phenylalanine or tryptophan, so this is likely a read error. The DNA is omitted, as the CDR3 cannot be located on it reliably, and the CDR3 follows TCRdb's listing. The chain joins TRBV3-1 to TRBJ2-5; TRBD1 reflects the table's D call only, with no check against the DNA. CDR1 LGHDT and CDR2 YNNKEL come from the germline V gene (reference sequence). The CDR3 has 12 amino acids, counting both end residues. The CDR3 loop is CASSQGAGPPTA.

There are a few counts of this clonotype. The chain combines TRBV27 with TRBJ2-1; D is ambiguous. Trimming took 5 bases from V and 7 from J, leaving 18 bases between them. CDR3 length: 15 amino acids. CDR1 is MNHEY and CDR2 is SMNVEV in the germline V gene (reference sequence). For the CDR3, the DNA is TGTGCCAGCAGTCTCAGGTTCACCATTAATAATGAGCAGTTCTTC. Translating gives CASSLRFTINNEQFF.

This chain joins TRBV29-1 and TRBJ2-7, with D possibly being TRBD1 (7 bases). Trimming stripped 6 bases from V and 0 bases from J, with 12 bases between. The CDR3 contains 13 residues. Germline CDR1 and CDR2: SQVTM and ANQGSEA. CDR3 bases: TGCAGCGTGGAGGGACAGAACTCCTACGAGCAGTACTTC. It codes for CSVEGQNSYEQYF.